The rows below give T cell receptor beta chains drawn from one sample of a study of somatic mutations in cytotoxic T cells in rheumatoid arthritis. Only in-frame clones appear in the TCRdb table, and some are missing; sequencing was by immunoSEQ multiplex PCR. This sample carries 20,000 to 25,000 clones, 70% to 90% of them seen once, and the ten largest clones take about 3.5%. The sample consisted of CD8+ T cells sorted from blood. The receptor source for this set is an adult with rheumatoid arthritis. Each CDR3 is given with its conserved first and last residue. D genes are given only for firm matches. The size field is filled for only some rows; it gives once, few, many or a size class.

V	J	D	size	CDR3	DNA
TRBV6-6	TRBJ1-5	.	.	CASSYSGGAGQPQHF	TGTGCCAGCAGTTACTCCGGGGGGGCAGGTCAGCCCCAGCATTTT
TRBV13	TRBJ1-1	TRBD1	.	CASSTGQPNTEAFF	TGTGCCAGCAGCACGGGACAGCCGAACACTGAAGCTTTCTTT
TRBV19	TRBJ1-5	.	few	CASRNTAYSNQPQHF	TGTGCCAGTAGGAACACAGCCTATAGCAATCAGCCCCAGCATTTT
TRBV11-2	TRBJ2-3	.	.	CASSLLGPTDTQYF	TGTGCCAGCAGCTTACTAGGACCCACAGATACGCAGTATTTT
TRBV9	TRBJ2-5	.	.	CASSLSSLPRETQYF	TGTGCCAGCAGCCTCTCTAGCCTCCCACGAGAGACCCAGTACTTC
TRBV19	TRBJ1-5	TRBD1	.	CASSRQGTQPQHF	TGTGCCAGTAGCCGACAGGGGACTCAGCCCCAGCATTTT
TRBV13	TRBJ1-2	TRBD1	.	CASSPPGGGYTF	TGTGCCAGCAGCCCACCAGGGGGTGGCTACACCTTC
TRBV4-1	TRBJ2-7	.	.	CASSQVATDEQYF	TGCGCCAGCAGCCAAGTTGCCACCGACGAGCAGTACTTC
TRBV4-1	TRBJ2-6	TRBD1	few	CASSQGQGAGANVLTF	TGCGCCAGCAGCCAAGGACAGGGGGCTGGGGCCAACGTCCTGACTTTC
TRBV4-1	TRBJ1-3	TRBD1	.	CASSQAPRDRGVSGNTIYF	TGCGCCAGCAGCCAAGCCCCACGGGACAGGGGGGTCTCTGGAAACACCATATATTTT
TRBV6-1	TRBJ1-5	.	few	CASSERVEGGRPQHF	TGTGCCAGCAGTGAAAGGGTGGAGGGAGGGAGGCCCCAGCATTTT
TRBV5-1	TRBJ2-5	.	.	CASTSEDGLETQYF	TGCGCCAGCACCAGTGAGGATGGGCTGGAGACCCAGTACTTC
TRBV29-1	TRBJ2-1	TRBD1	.	CSVEDTGQHNNEQFF	TGCAGCGTTGAAGACACGGGACAGCATAACAATGAGCAGTTCTTC
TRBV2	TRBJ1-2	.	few	CASRRDTPRDGYTF	TGTGCCAGCAGGAGGGACACCCCACGGGACGGCTACACCTTC
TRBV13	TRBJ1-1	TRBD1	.	CASSPDRGTEAFF	TGTGCCAGCAGCCCTGACAGGGGCACTGAAGCTTTCTTT
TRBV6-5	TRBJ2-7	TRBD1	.	CASSTPGTVSYEQYF	TGTGCCAGCAGTACCCCTGGGACAGTCTCCTACGAGCAGTACTTC
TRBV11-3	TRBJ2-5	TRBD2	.	CASSPRSGGETQYF	TGTGCCAGCAGCCCCCGAAGCGGGGGTGAGACCCAGTACTTC
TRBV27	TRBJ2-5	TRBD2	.	CASSLGGEQYF	TGTGCCAGCAGTTTAGGGGGGGAGCAGTACTTC
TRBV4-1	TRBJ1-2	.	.	CASSQDLKVGTGGYTF	TGCGCCAGCAGCCAAGATCTAAAGGTGGGGACCGGTGGCTACACCTTC
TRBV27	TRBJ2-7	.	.	CASSLPLYEQYF	TGTGCCAGCAGTTTGCCCCTCTACGAGCAGTACTTC
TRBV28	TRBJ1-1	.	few	CASSASSMNTEAFF	TGTGCCAGCAGTGCTTCCTCCATGAACACTGAAGCTTTCTTT
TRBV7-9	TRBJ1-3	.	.	CASSLWDNSGNTIYF	TGTGCCAGCAGCCTGTGGGACAATTCGGGAAACACCATATATTTT